The text below deals with one T cell receptor (beta chain). This entry comes from a study of technical replicates of blood from several donors. V was trimmed by 2 bases and J by 7 bases, leaving 20 bases between them. The CDR3 sequence is 16 residues long. Germline V lookup: CDR1 MDHEN, CDR2 SYDVKM. The repertoire was sequenced with immunoSEQ multiplex PCR; TCRdb's copy has only in-frame clones and lacks some. The sample records tens of thousands of clones, approximately 98% being singletons. This clonotype was obtained from a human donor in good health. The chain recombines TRBV28 with TRBJ1-2; maybe TRBD1 (5 bases). Material: T cells isolated from PBMCs. CDR3 region: CASSLVLAGNAGGYTF. The CDR3 DNA is TGTGCCAGCAGTTTAGTTCTGGCAGGGAACGCCGGTGGCTACACCTTC.